What follows are 29 T cell receptor beta chains derived from one specimen sequenced in a study of T cells expressing NK-cell markers. TCRdb reanalyzed the 5' RACE reads and collapses them to one entry per CDR3 protein, without DNA. The table lists roughly 430,000 distinct CDR3 sequences. Source material: blood T cells: a sorted CD56 or NKG2C T cell subset, CD4+ or CD8+ T cells, or bulk PBMC T cells (not recorded which). The receptors originated from a woman aged 18 to 75 in good health.

J is TRBJ1-2 and V is TRBV9; TCRdb indicates TRBD1, and absent DNA this call remains unverified. Germline V gene lookup returns CDR1 SGDLS and CDR2 YYNGEE. The CDR3 has 15 residues. This CDR3 is CASSARTGGGNGYTF.

This chain uses TRBV19 with TRBJ1-1; TCRdb calls TRBD1, which cannot be checked without DNA. The CDR3 is 14 amino acids. Germline CDR1 and CDR2: LNHDA and SQIVND (reference sequence). The CDR3 here is CASTPVGATTEAFF.

J is TRBJ2-5 and V is TRBV20-1; as DNA is missing, the TRBD1 call by TCRdb cannot be tested. This CDR3 comprises 15 residues. Germline-derived CDR1 and CDR2 are DFQATT and SNEGSKA (reference sequence). The CDR3 loop is CSARETGFGGETQYF.

This sequence joins TRBV12-3 or TRBV12-4 and TRBJ1-1. This CDR3 region has 17 residues. CDR3 protein: CASSFAGRIGLNTEAFF.

The CDR3 loop reads CSVGTIYEQYF. This chain uses TRBV20-1 with TRBJ2-7. Germline values: CDR1 DFQATT, CDR2 SNEGSKA (reference sequence). The CDR3 is 11 amino acids.

The chain is built from TRBV20-1 and TRBJ2-5; the TRBD1 assignment by TCRdb is unverifiable without DNA. This CDR3 has 17 residues. Germline-derived CDR1 and CDR2 are DFQATT and SNEGSKA (reference sequence). CDR3 region: CSARDRLTAPSSKTQYF.

The chain employs TRBV20-1 and TRBJ2-3. CDR1 is DFQATT, CDR2 SNEGSKA, per germline (reference sequence). This CDR3 contains 13 residues. CDR3 in amino acids: CSARGTSTDTQYF.

The chain recombines TRBV4-2 with TRBJ2-5; the TRBD2 assignment by TCRdb is unverifiable without DNA. This CDR3 region has 16 residues. Germline CDR1 and CDR2: LGHNA and YNFKEQ. CDR3 loop: CASSQDGTSGGKTQYF.

The chain uses TRBV12-3 or TRBV12-4 and TRBJ2-2; the TCRdb D gene call, TRBD1, has no DNA to confirm it. This CDR3 region has 16 residues. The CDR3 loop is CASRQGTRGQAGELFF.

The CDR3 region is CASSLSPQAGGPGEQFF. V is TRBV7-7 and J is TRBJ2-1; the TCRdb D gene call, TRBD2, has no DNA to confirm it. This CDR3 is built from 17 residues. Germline V gene data show CDR1 as SSHAT and CDR2 as FNYEAQ (reference sequence).

The V call is TRBV20-1, the J call TRBJ1-1; TCRdb reports TRBD1, a call that lacks DNA to check it against. The CDR3 is 14 residues long. Germline CDR1 DFQATT, CDR2 SNEGSKA (reference sequence). The CDR3 reads CSARVAGANTEAFF.

J is TRBJ1-2 and V is TRBV5-1; the D call from TCRdb, TRBD1, cannot be confirmed without DNA. CDR1 is SGHRS, CDR2 YFSETQ, per germline. This CDR3 region has 13 residues. The CDR3 is CASRTGELYGYTF.

The chain employs TRBV7-6 and TRBJ2-7; absent DNA, TCRdb's TRBD1 call cannot be checked. CDR1 is SGHVS, CDR2 FNYEAQ, per germline. This CDR3 has 13 amino acids. The CDR3 reads CASSRGWAYEQYF.

The chain employs TRBV5-4 and TRBJ2-2; as DNA is missing, the TRBD1 call by TCRdb cannot be tested. Germline V lookup: CDR1 SGHNT, CDR2 YYREEE (reference sequence). CDR3 length equals 14 residues. CDR3 loop: CASSWTGVTGELFF.

V is TRBV12-3 or TRBV12-4 and J is TRBJ2-1; TCRdb outputs TRBD2, but without DNA this stays unchecked. This CDR3 is built from 13 residues. The CDR3 spells CASSLPPSGEQFF.

The rearrangement uses TRBV4-1 and TRBJ2-1; TCRdb calls TRBD1, which cannot be checked without DNA. The CDR3 has 16 amino acids. Germline V gene data show CDR1 as MGHRA and CDR2 as YSYEKL. CDR3: CASSPTPVSSYNEQFF.

The chain combines TRBV5-1 with TRBJ2-3; TCRdb returns TRBD1, unconfirmable since there is no DNA. The CDR3 covers 16 residues. Germline CDR1 is SGHRS and CDR2 is YFSETQ. The CDR3 reads CASSPPGTGIADTQYF.

The chain's CDR3 is CASSLATRPPTDTQYF. The gene calls are TRBV11-3 and TRBJ2-3; lacking DNA, the TRBD2 call made by TCRdb goes unchecked. Germline CDR1 SGHNT, CDR2 YENEEA. The CDR3 totals 16 residues.

The chain is built from TRBV12-3 or TRBV12-4 and TRBJ1-1; the TRBD1 assignment by TCRdb is unverifiable without DNA. The CDR3 is 14 residues long. This chain's CDR3 is CASSRYTGNTEAFF.

The CDR3: CATGLAGYEQYF. The rearrangement uses TRBV19 and TRBJ2-7; the D call from TCRdb, TRBD2, cannot be confirmed without DNA. The V gene's germline CDR1 is LNHDA and CDR2 SQIVND (reference sequence). This CDR3 spans 12 amino acids.

CDR3 in amino acids: CASSHRTSGRDEQFF. The chain employs TRBV4-3 and TRBJ2-1; TCRdb picks TRBD2, but there is no DNA to check that call. The CDR3 loop spans 15 amino acids. Germline CDR1 LGHNA, CDR2 YSLEER.

The chain uses TRBV20-1 and TRBJ2-1; TCRdb calls TRBD2, which cannot be checked without DNA. The CDR3 loop spans 14 amino acids. From germline, CDR1 is DFQATT and CDR2 SNEGSKA (reference sequence). This chain's CDR3 is CSAIVPGLDNEQFF.

The CDR3 sequence: CASSLADRGFGTDTQYF. V gene TRBV7-9 combines with J gene TRBJ2-3; the D gene TCRdb calls, TRBD1, cannot be checked with no DNA. This CDR3 has 17 amino acids. Germline values: CDR1 SEHNR, CDR2 FQNEAQ (reference sequence).

This rearrangement joins TRBV30 to TRBJ2-7; as DNA is missing, the TRBD1 call by TCRdb cannot be tested. This CDR3 has 11 amino acids. Germline-derived CDR1 and CDR2 are GTSNPN and SVGIG (reference sequence). This CDR3 reads CAGLLRGEQYF.

The chain is built from TRBV6-1 and TRBJ2-1; TCRdb selects TRBD2, and the lack of DNA leaves this call unchecked. This CDR3 has 16 residues. The V gene's germline CDR1 is MNHNS and CDR2 SASEGT. The CDR3 loop reads CASLGSVDGPANEQFF.

The V and J genes are TRBV11-1 and TRBJ2-1; without DNA, the TCRdb call of TRBD1 cannot be checked. Germline lookup yields CDR1 SGHAT and CDR2 FQDESV (reference sequence). CDR3 length: 19 amino acids. CDR3 sequence reads: CASSLSRRPGRGSYNEQFF.

V and J are TRBV20-1 and TRBJ2-7. The CDR3 covers 15 residues. CDR1 and CDR2 from the germline V gene are DFQATT and SNEGSKA (reference sequence). CDR3 amino acids: CSARGSSSSPYEQYF.

This rearrangement joins TRBV27 to TRBJ1-1. The CDR3 sequence is 15 residues long. The germline V gene encodes CDR1 MNHEY and CDR2 SMNVEV (reference sequence). The CDR3 is CASSLQALMNTEAFF.

The chain combines TRBV7-8 with TRBJ2-7. The CDR3 runs 14 residues. Per the germline V gene, CDR1 is SGHVS and CDR2 is FQNEAQ. The CDR3 reads CASSFYSSSYEQYF. Full variable domain (missing parts from reference TRBV7-8 and TRBJ2-7): GAGVSQSPRYKVAKRGQDVALRCDPISGHVSLFWYQQALGQGPEFLTYFQNEAQLDKSGLPSDRFFAERPEGSVSTLKIQRTQQEDSAVYLCASSFYSSSYEQYFGPGTRLTVT.